A single sample gave rise to the 13 T cell receptor beta chains below, sequenced in a study of OX40 agonist ivuxolimab in advanced cancers. Library preparation used the immunoSEQ multiplex PCR assay. Held by TCRdb, this immuneACCESS table contains in-frame sequences only and omits some clones. Under half of the omission traces to an unresolved V gene where checked; the cause of the rest is unknown. This sample comprises 65,000 to 80,000 clones, 70% to 90% of them detected only once. Of the sample, approximately 0.68% falls within the top ten clones. The sequences come from CD4+ or CD8+ T cells sorted from blood, collected in a trial of the OX40 agonist ivuxolimab. All receptors derive from an adult with an advanced solid tumor such as melanoma, head and neck, liver or kidney cancer.

This clone was recorded only once. V is TRBV5-4 and J is TRBJ1-2; D is unclear. From germline, CDR1 is SGHNT and CDR2 YYREEE (reference sequence). V lost 1 base and J 2 bases, leaving 3 bases between the germline ends. The CDR3 sequence is 12 residues long. The chain's CDR3 is CASSLRNYGYTF. CDR3 nucleotides: TGTGCCAGCAGCTTGAGGAACTATGGCTACACCTTC.

The V call is TRBV7-2, the J call TRBJ2-3; no reliable D call. Germline CDR1 is SGHTA and CDR2 is FQGNSA. The CDR3 loop spans 16 amino acids. Between the trimmed V and J ends, which lost 5 bases and 2 bases, there was a span of 17 bases. CDR3 protein: CASSARRPADTDTQYF. The CDR3 nucleotides read TGTGCCAGCAGCGCCAGGAGACCGGCGGACACAGATACGCAGTATTTT.

The table lists this clone with a count of one. This sequence joins TRBV23-1 and TRBJ2-7; tentatively, D is TRBD1 (6 bases). TRBV23-1 falls under the ORF class, with uncertain function. Trimming left V 1 base short and J 0 bases short, with 13 bases between. The CDR3 runs to 16 residues. The CDR3 sequence is CASSQCETGDSYEQYF. CDR3 DNA: TGCGCCAGCAGTCAATGTGAGACAGGTGACTCCTACGAGCAGTACTTC.

The genes are TRBV7-2 and TRBJ1-5; D not certain. The V end lost 2 bases, the J end lost 4 bases, and 15 bases lay between the germline ends. Germline V CDR1 and CDR2: SGHTA, FQGNSA. The CDR3 spans 16 residues. CDR3 DNA sequence: TGTGCCAGCAGCTTAAGTCACGGTGCCCTAAATCAGCCCCAGCATTTT. Its translation: CASSLSHGALNQPQHF.

This chain uses TRBV7-2 with TRBJ2-5; D gene uncertain. The CDR3 is 12 amino acids. Trimming removed 3 bases from V and 5 bases from J, with 7 bases in between. Germline CDR1 reads SGHTA; CDR2 reads FQGNSA. The CDR3 DNA sequence: TGTGCCAGCAGCTTGGAGAGGGAGACCCAGTACTTC. It yields the protein CASSLERETQYF.

This clone showed up just once. The chain uses TRBV28 and TRBJ2-1; TRBD1 matches at 7 bases. The V gene's germline CDR1 is MDHEN and CDR2 SYDVKM. The CDR3 length is 15 residues. V gave up 2 bases and J gave up 3 bases; unmatched junction bases: 4. CDR3 DNA: TGTGCCAGCAGTTTAATGGGACAGATCTACAATGAGCAGTTCTTC. As protein: CASSLMGQIYNEQFF.

The chain recombines TRBV28 with TRBJ1-2; D not resolved. The CDR3 spans 10 residues. The germline V gene encodes CDR1 MDHEN and CDR2 SYDVKM. The ends were cut back, 10 bases at V and 8 bases at J, with 11 bases in the middle. CDR3 sequence: CATWGEGYTF. For the CDR3, the DNA is TGTGCCACATGGGGAGAAGGCTACACCTTC.

The V gene is TRBV11-2, the J gene TRBJ2-1; 9 bases map to TRBD1. The length of the CDR3 is 13 residues. J lost 15 bases, V lost 1 base, and 7 bases had no gene match. CDR1 SGHAT and CDR2 FQNNGV come from the germline V gene. This chain's CDR3 is CASSLGQGENPFF. The CDR3, as DNA: TGTGCCAGCAGCTTAGGACAGGGGGAAAACCCGTTCTTC.

This clone has only a few counts. V is TRBV18 and J is TRBJ2-1, with 8 nucleotides matching TRBD1. The CDR3 is 13 residues long. Germline-derived CDR1 and CDR2 are KGHSH and LQKENI. The V gene end was trimmed by 6 bases and the J gene end by 8 bases; junction bases not matched to a gene: 6. The CDR3 spells CASSPTGVDEQFF. DNA of the CDR3: TGTGCCAGCTCGCCGACAGGGGTAGATGAGCAGTTCTTC.

Points on this clone: One end of the junction does not line up with germline, which may come from a read error. This sequence joins TRBV10-3 and TRBJ2-1, with 10 bases fitting TRBD2. Per the germline V gene, CDR1 is ENHRY and CDR2 is SYGVKD. The CDR3 is made up of 21 amino acids. The CDR3: CATSESRPSGGGQSSYNEQFF. CDR3 DNA: TGTGCCACCAGTGAGTCAAGACCGAGCGGGGGGGGACAAAGCTCCTACAATGAGCAGTTCTTC.

The rearrangement joins TRBV5-4 to TRBJ2-6, with 11 bases identical to TRBD1. This CDR3 region has 18 residues. From germline, CDR1 is SGHNT and CDR2 YYREEE (reference sequence). J lost 2 bases, V lost 2 bases, and 6 bases had no gene match. Here the CDR3 reads CASSFPGTGGPGANVLTF. DNA for the CDR3: TGTGCCAGCAGCTTCCCCGGGACAGGGGGGCCTGGGGCCAACGTCCTGACTTTC.

This chain joins TRBV29-1 and TRBJ2-7; D could derive from TRBD1 or TRBD2 (6 bases each). V lost 1 base to trimming and J lost 5 bases, with 15 bases between them. This CDR3 comprises 14 residues. Germline loops: CDR1 SQVTM, CDR2 ANQGSEA. For the CDR3, the DNA is TGCAGCGTTGAAGGGGGTCCGGGGGCTGACGAGCAGTACTTC. Translating it yields CSVEGGPGADEQYF.

J is TRBJ2-2 and V is TRBV7-2, with TRBD1 matching 9 bases. CDR3 length equals 16 residues. Germline trimming cut 4 bases from V and 4 bases from J; bases unmatched to any gene: 7. In germline, CDR1 is SGHTA, CDR2 FQGNSA. CDR3: CASSYRDRASTGELFF. CDR3 coding DNA: TGTGCCAGCAGCTACCGGGACAGGGCGAGCACCGGGGAGCTGTTTTTT.